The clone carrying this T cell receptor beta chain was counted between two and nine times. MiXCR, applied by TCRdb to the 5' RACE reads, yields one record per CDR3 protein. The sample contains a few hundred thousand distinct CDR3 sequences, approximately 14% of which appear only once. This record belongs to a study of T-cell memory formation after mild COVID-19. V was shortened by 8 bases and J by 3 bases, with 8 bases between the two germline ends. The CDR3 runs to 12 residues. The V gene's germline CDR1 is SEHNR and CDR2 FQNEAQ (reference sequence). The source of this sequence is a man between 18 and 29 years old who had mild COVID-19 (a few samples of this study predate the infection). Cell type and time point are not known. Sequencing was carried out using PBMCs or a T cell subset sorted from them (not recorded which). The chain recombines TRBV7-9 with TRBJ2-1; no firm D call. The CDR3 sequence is CASGTVYNEQFF. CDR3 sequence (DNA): TGTGCCAGCGGTACAGTCTACAATGAGCAGTTCTTC. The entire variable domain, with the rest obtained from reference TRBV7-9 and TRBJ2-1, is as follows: DTGVSQNPRHKITKRGQNVTFRCDPISEHNRLYWYRQTLGQGPEFLTYFQNEAQLEKSRLLSDRFSAERPKGSFSTLEIQRTEQGDSAMYLCASGTVYNEQFFGPGTRLTVL.